The rows below give T cell receptor beta chains drawn from one sample of a study of blood T cell repertoires in COVID-19. Method: immunoSEQ multiplex PCR; TCRdb's copy keeps in-frame clones and lacks some. The sample lists a few hundred thousand clones, about 90% occurring once. Sample: PBMCs or T cells enriched from blood (not recorded which). Receptors were obtained from a woman younger than 45 who had recovered from COVID-19. Each CDR3 is given with its conserved first and last residue. Each record gives: CDR3 protein, CDR3 DNA, V gene, D gene, J gene, clone size. A D gene is named only where the DNA matches it firmly. The listing skips clone size in some rows; elsewhere it reads once, few, many or a size class.

CDR3 protein: CASSLTGPAGTEAFF
CDR3 DNA: TGTGCCAGCAGCTTAACTGGACCGGCGGGGACTGAAGCTTTCTTT
V gene: TRBV7-3
D gene: -
J gene: TRBJ1-1
clone size: few

CDR3 protein: CASSLGGYDGYTF
CDR3 DNA: TGTGCCAGCAGCTTAGGCGGGTACGATGGCTACACCTTC
V gene: TRBV7-2
D gene: -
J gene: TRBJ1-2
clone size: -

CDR3 protein: CASSRQKYQPQHF
CDR3 DNA: TGTGCCAGCAGTCGACAGAAATATCAGCCCCAGCATTTT
V gene: TRBV6-5
D gene: -
J gene: TRBJ1-5
clone size: few

CDR3 protein: CASSPGIQETQYF
CDR3 DNA: TGTGCCAGCAGTCCCGGGATCCAAGAGACCCAGTACTTC
V gene: TRBV12-3/TRBV12-4
D gene: -
J gene: TRBJ2-5
clone size: -

CDR3 protein: CASSIEGTSGSYEQYF
CDR3 DNA: TGTGCCAGTAGTATAGAAGGGACTAGCGGGTCCTACGAGCAGTACTTC
V gene: TRBV19
D gene: TRBD2
J gene: TRBJ2-7
clone size: -

CDR3 protein: CASSPPVNSPLHF
CDR3 DNA: TGTGCCAGCAGCCCCCCGGTTAATTCACCCCTCCACTTT
V gene: TRBV28
D gene: -
J gene: TRBJ1-6
clone size: -

CDR3 protein: CAIDRDTNLYEQYF
CDR3 DNA: TGTGCCATTGACCGGGACACCAACCTTTACGAGCAGTACTTC
V gene: TRBV7-2
D gene: -
J gene: TRBJ2-7
clone size: -

CDR3 protein: CASSQTGTYGYTF
CDR3 DNA: TGTGCCAGCAGCCAAACAGGGACCTATGGCTACACCTTC
V gene: TRBV7-9
D gene: -
J gene: TRBJ1-2
clone size: -

CDR3 protein: CASSPDYSSYNEQFF
CDR3 DNA: TGTGCCAGCAGCCCGGACTACAGCTCCTACAATGAGCAGTTCTTC
V gene: TRBV3-1/TRBV3-2
D gene: -
J gene: TRBJ2-1
clone size: -

CDR3 protein: CASSQQVEVSDEQYF
CDR3 DNA: TGTGCCAGCAGCCAGCAAGTCGAGGTTAGCGACGAGCAGTACTTC
V gene: TRBV7-2
D gene: -
J gene: TRBJ2-7
clone size: -

CDR3 protein: CASSAQEGEAFF
CDR3 DNA: TGCGCCAGCAGCGCCCAGGAGGGTGAAGCTTTCTTT
V gene: TRBV5-1
D gene: -
J gene: TRBJ1-1
clone size: -

CDR3 protein: CASSIPSGGWSNEQFF
CDR3 DNA: TGTGCCAGTAGTATCCCTAGCGGGGGTTGGAGCAATGAGCAGTTCTTC
V gene: TRBV19
D gene: TRBD2
J gene: TRBJ2-1
clone size: -

CDR3 protein: CASSYVRGAPPEQYF
CDR3 DNA: TGTGCCAGCAGTTATGTACGGGGAGCCCCCCCCGAGCAGTACTTC
V gene: TRBV6-5
D gene: -
J gene: TRBJ2-7
clone size: -

CDR3 protein: CASSEYRGTGSGYTF
CDR3 DNA: TGTGCCAGCAGTGAATATCGGGGGACAGGGAGTGGCTACACCTTC
V gene: TRBV25-1
D gene: TRBD1
J gene: TRBJ1-2
clone size: -

CDR3 protein: CASSREQAAYGYTF
CDR3 DNA: TGTGCCAGCTCAAGGGAACAGGCGGCCTATGGCTACACCTTC
V gene: TRBV18
D gene: -
J gene: TRBJ1-2
clone size: -

CDR3 protein: CASSAGTGEETQYF
CDR3 DNA: TGTGCCAGCAGCGCCGGGACAGGGGAAGAGACCCAGTACTTC
V gene: TRBV5-8
D gene: TRBD1
J gene: TRBJ2-5
clone size: -

CDR3 protein: CASSPGTSGGRNTGELFF
CDR3 DNA: TGTGCCAGCAGCCCTGGGACTAGCGGGGGACGGAACACCGGGGAGCTGTTTTTT
V gene: TRBV5-4
D gene: TRBD2
J gene: TRBJ2-2
clone size: -

CDR3 protein: CASSLFPGQGNEKLFF
CDR3 DNA: TGTGCCAGCAGTTTATTCCCGGGACAGGGTAATGAAAAACTGTTTTTT
V gene: TRBV28
D gene: TRBD1
J gene: TRBJ1-4
clone size: -

CDR3 protein: CASSKVCVGASTDTQYF
CDR3 DNA: TGTGCCAGCAGCAAAGTTTGTGTAGGGGCGAGCACAGATACGCAGTATTTT
V gene: TRBV21-1
D gene: -
J gene: TRBJ2-3
clone size: -

CDR3 protein: CSASEGGEGEKLFF
CDR3 DNA: TGCAGTGCTAGTGAGGGAGGGGAGGGTGAAAAACTGTTTTTT
V gene: TRBV20-1
D gene: -
J gene: TRBJ1-4
clone size: -

CDR3 protein: CASSFRDRGNHEQYF
CDR3 DNA: TGTGCCAGCAGCTTCCGGGACAGGGGTAACCACGAGCAGTACTTC
V gene: TRBV13
D gene: TRBD1
J gene: TRBJ2-7
clone size: -

CDR3 protein: CASSPSGGQETQYF
CDR3 DNA: TGTGCCAGCAGCCCTAGCGGGGGGCAAGAGACCCAGTACTTC
V gene: TRBV7-9
D gene: TRBD2
J gene: TRBJ2-5
clone size: -

CDR3 protein: CASSRLADTDTQYF
CDR3 DNA: TGTGCCAGCAGCAGACTAGCGGACACAGATACGCAGTATTTT
V gene: TRBV5-8
D gene: TRBD2
J gene: TRBJ2-3
clone size: -

CDR3 protein: CASSLFRTGGNYGYTF
CDR3 DNA: TGTGCCAGCAGTTTATTCCGGACAGGGGGCAACTATGGCTACACCTTC
V gene: TRBV28
D gene: TRBD1
J gene: TRBJ1-2
clone size: -

CDR3 protein: CASSLGPTPWYGYTF
CDR3 DNA: TGTGCCAGCAGCTTAGGGCCCACACCCTGGTATGGCTACACCTTC
V gene: TRBV13
D gene: -
J gene: TRBJ1-2
clone size: -

CDR3 protein: CSVEDNGGGGYGYTF
CDR3 DNA: TGCAGCGTTGAAGATAACGGAGGGGGCGGCTATGGCTACACCTTC
V gene: TRBV29-1
D gene: TRBD1
J gene: TRBJ1-2
clone size: -

CDR3 protein: CATSDSNRGGTGELFF
CDR3 DNA: TGTGCCACCAGTGACTCTAACAGGGGTGGGACCGGGGAGCTGTTTTTT
V gene: TRBV24-1
D gene: TRBD1
J gene: TRBJ2-2
clone size: -

CDR3 protein: CASRGTGNQPQHF
CDR3 DNA: TGTGCCAGTCGCGGGACAGGGAATCAGCCCCAGCATTTT
V gene: TRBV6-5
D gene: TRBD1
J gene: TRBJ1-5
clone size: -

CDR3 protein: CASSSGQGGDSDTQYF
CDR3 DNA: TGTGCCAGCAGCTCGGGACAGGGGGGCGACTCAGATACGCAGTATTTT
V gene: TRBV5-8
D gene: TRBD1
J gene: TRBJ2-3
clone size: -

CDR3 protein: CASSHRGHEQYF
CDR3 DNA: TGTGCCAGCAGCCACAGGGGGCACGAGCAGTACTTC
V gene: TRBV6-6
D gene: TRBD1
J gene: TRBJ2-7
clone size: -

CDR3 protein: CASSPAPGQGMDGYTF
CDR3 DNA: TGTGCCAGCTCACCGGCCCCCGGACAGGGGATGGATGGCTACACCTTC
V gene: TRBV18
D gene: TRBD1
J gene: TRBJ1-2
clone size: once

CDR3 protein: CASTSANSYEQYF
CDR3 DNA: TGTGCCAGCACTAGCGCGAACTCCTACGAGCAGTACTTC
V gene: TRBV28
D gene: -
J gene: TRBJ2-7
clone size: -

CDR3 protein: CASSVDQGPSPLHF
CDR3 DNA: TGTGCCAGCAGCGTAGACCAGGGCCCTTCACCCCTCCACTTT
V gene: TRBV9
D gene: -
J gene: TRBJ1-6
clone size: -

CDR3 protein: CASSWGQAMNTEAFF
CDR3 DNA: TGTGCCAGCAGTTGGGGACAGGCCATGAACACTGAAGCTTTCTTT
V gene: TRBV27
D gene: TRBD1
J gene: TRBJ1-1
clone size: -

CDR3 protein: CASSPQLTGKRKETQYF
CDR3 DNA: TGTGCCAGCAGCCCCCAACTTACAGGGAAACGGAAAGAGACCCAGTACTTC
V gene: TRBV21-1
D gene: -
J gene: TRBJ2-5
clone size: -

CDR3 protein: CASSHRPAYEQYF
CDR3 DNA: TGTGCCAGCAGCCACAGGCCTGCCTACGAGCAGTACTTC
V gene: TRBV5-5
D gene: -
J gene: TRBJ2-7
clone size: -

CDR3 protein: CASTLGGRDTQYF
CDR3 DNA: TGCGCCAGCACCCTCGGGGGGCGAGATACGCAGTATTTT
V gene: TRBV5-1
D gene: -
J gene: TRBJ2-3
clone size: once

CDR3 protein: CASSRTGYEQYF
CDR3 DNA: TGTGCCAGCAGCCGGACAGGCTACGAGCAGTACTTC
V gene: TRBV3-1/TRBV3-2
D gene: TRBD1
J gene: TRBJ2-7
clone size: -

CDR3 protein: CASSRAGGSYEQYF
CDR3 DNA: TGTGCCAGCAGCCGAGCGGGAGGGTCCTACGAGCAGTACTTC
V gene: TRBV6-2/TRBV6-3
D gene: TRBD2
J gene: TRBJ2-7
clone size: -

CDR3 protein: CASARTTNQPQHF
CDR3 DNA: TGTGCCAGCGCCCGGACAACGAATCAGCCCCAGCATTTT
V gene: TRBV21-1
D gene: -
J gene: TRBJ1-5
clone size: -

CDR3 protein: CASRGRDRGYTEAFF
CDR3 DNA: TGTGCCAGCCGGGGAAGAGACAGGGGATACACTGAAGCTTTCTTT
V gene: TRBV28
D gene: TRBD1
J gene: TRBJ1-1
clone size: once

CDR3 protein: CASSPSGSEDTIYF
CDR3 DNA: TGTGCCAGCTCACCATCAGGGTCTGAGGACACCATATATTTT
V gene: TRBV18
D gene: -
J gene: TRBJ1-3
clone size: once

CDR3 protein: CAWGAGTGGEQYF
CDR3 DNA: TGTGCCTGGGGTGCTGGGACAGGGGGCGAGCAGTACTTC
V gene: TRBV30
D gene: TRBD1
J gene: TRBJ2-7
clone size: -

CDR3 protein: CASSPTGDYNSPLHF
CDR3 DNA: TGCGCCAGCAGCCCCACAGGGGACTATAATTCACCCCTCCACTTT
V gene: TRBV5-1
D gene: TRBD1
J gene: TRBJ1-6
clone size: -

CDR3 protein: CASSPKGAGGYTF
CDR3 DNA: TGTGCCAGCAGCCCGAAGGGGGCGGGAGGCTACACCTTC
V gene: TRBV11-1
D gene: TRBD1
J gene: TRBJ1-2
clone size: few

CDR3 protein: CASSYRDRGWTEAFF
CDR3 DNA: TGTGCCAGCAGCTACCGGGACAGGGGCTGGACTGAAGCTTTCTTT
V gene: TRBV7-9
D gene: TRBD1
J gene: TRBJ1-1
clone size: -

CDR3 protein: CASSFLAGRGEQFF
CDR3 DNA: TGTGCCAGCAGCTTTCTAGCGGGGCGGGGTGAGCAGTTCTTC
V gene: TRBV5-4
D gene: TRBD2
J gene: TRBJ2-1
clone size: -

CDR3 protein: CASSLKGLATQETQYF
CDR3 DNA: TGCGCCAGCAGCTTAAAGGGACTAGCGACCCAAGAGACCCAGTACTTC
V gene: TRBV5-1
D gene: TRBD2
J gene: TRBJ2-5
clone size: -

CDR3 protein: CASSPRTSHEQYF
CDR3 DNA: TGTGCCAGCTCACCACGTACTTCCCACGAGCAGTACTTC
V gene: TRBV18
D gene: -
J gene: TRBJ2-7
clone size: -

CDR3 protein: CASSFRGYTEAFF
CDR3 DNA: TGTGCCAGTAGTTTCAGGGGTTACACTGAAGCTTTCTTT
V gene: TRBV19
D gene: -
J gene: TRBJ1-1
clone size: -

CDR3 protein: CASSYSGGRGNEQFF
CDR3 DNA: TGTGCCAGCAGTTACTCGGGCGGGAGAGGCAATGAGCAGTTCTTC
V gene: TRBV6-5
D gene: TRBD2
J gene: TRBJ2-1
clone size: -